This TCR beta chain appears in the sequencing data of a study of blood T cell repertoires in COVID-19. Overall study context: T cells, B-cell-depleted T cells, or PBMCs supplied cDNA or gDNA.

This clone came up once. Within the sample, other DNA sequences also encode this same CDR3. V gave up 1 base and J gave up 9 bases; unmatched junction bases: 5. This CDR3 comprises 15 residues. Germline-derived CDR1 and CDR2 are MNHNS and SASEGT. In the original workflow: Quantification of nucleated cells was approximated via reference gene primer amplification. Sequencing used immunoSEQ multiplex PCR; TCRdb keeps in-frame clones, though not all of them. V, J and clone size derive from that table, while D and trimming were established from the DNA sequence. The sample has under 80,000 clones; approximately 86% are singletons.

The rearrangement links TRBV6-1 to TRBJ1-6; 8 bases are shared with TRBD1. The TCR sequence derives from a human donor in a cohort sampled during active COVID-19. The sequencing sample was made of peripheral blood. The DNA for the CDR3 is TGTGCCAGCAGTGAAGGGAACAGGGGGAGTTCACCCCTCCACTTT. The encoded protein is CASSEGNRGSSPLHF.